These 11 T cell receptor beta chains came from one sample sequenced in a study of blood T cells in healthy people across ages. Together with a sample-barcoded 5' primer, a J-beta primer mix was included in a second PCR lasting roughly 6 to 12 cycles. TCRdb redid the calling of the 5' RACE reads with MiXCR, one entry per CDR3 protein. This table holds some 700,000 distinct CDR3 sequences, 20% to 25% found once. Specimen: blood. The receptors come from a man between 65 and 79 years old in good health.

The chain uses TRBV6-1 and TRBJ2-3, with 12 bases that match TRBD2. Germline assignment: CDR1 MNHNS and CDR2 SASEGT. The junction had 2 bases not matched to a gene; V was cut back by 8 bases and J by 2 bases. The CDR3 loop spans 14 amino acids. The CDR3 loop reads CASRLAGDTDTQYF. DNA for the CDR3: TGTGCCAGCCGACTAGCGGGGGACACAGATACGCAGTATTTT.

A remark on this clonotype: The junction departs from the called germline gene at one end, perhaps through a read error. This chain connects TRBV7-2 to TRBJ2-3; D gene ambiguous. This CDR3 has 14 residues. From germline, CDR1 is SGHTA and CDR2 FQGNSA. The CDR3 here is CASSLVPLTDMQYF. DNA for the CDR3: TGTGCCAGCAGCTTGGTACCCCTCACAGATATGCAGTATTTT. Using reference TRBV7-2 and TRBJ2-3 for the parts outside the CDR3, the full variable domain is GAGVSQSPSNKVTEKGKDVELRCDPISGHTALYWYRQSLGQGLEFLIYFQGNSAPDKSGLPSDRFSAERTGGSVSTLTIQRTQQEDSAVYLCASSLVPLTDMQYFGPGTRLTVL.

This clonotype was seen a few times. The J gene is TRBJ2-3, the V gene TRBV10-3; TRBD1 might be the D (6 bases). The CDR3 length is 12 residues. Deletions cut 10 bases from V and 4 bases from J, with 12 bases between. Germline V gives CDR1 ENHRY, CDR2 SYGVKD. CDR3 nucleotide sequence: TGTGCCACCCGACAGGATCCAGATACGCAGTATTTT. Its translation is CATRQDPDTQYF.

This clonotype was counted between two and nine times. One end of the junction varies from germline; a read error may be responsible. The chain combines TRBV28 with TRBJ2-3; D is perhaps TRBD2 (5 bases). The CDR3 runs to 17 residues. The germline V gene encodes CDR1 MDHEN and CDR2 SYDVKM. DNA for the CDR3: TGTGCCAGCATTCCCCCGCTCCGCGGTCCTAGCACAGACACGCAGTATTTT. As protein: CASIPPLRGPSTDTQYF.

The chain joins TRBV12-3 or TRBV12-4 to TRBJ2-3; TRBD2 agrees at 13 bases. The CDR3 consists of 17 residues. The V gene end was trimmed by 3 bases and the J gene end by 5 bases; junction bases not matched to a gene: 8. CDR3 sequence (DNA): TGTGCCAGCAGTTTCGAAGGACTAGCGGGAGAAATAGATACGCAGTATTTT. Its protein product is CASSFEGLAGEIDTQYF.

The gene calls are TRBV15 and TRBJ1-3; D possibly corresponds to TRBD1 (5 bases). V gave up 0 bases and J gave up 2 bases, with 5 bases separating them. CDR1 and CDR2 from the germline V gene are LNHNV and YYDKDF (reference sequence). This CDR3 contains 14 residues. The CDR3 region has the DNA TGTGCCACCAGCAGAGACAGGGCTGGAAACACCATATATTTT. Its translation is CATSRDRAGNTIYF. Supplemented by reference TRBV15 and TRBJ1-3, the full variable domain reads DAMVIQNPRYQVTQFGKPVTLSCSQTLNHNVMYWYQQKSSQAPKLLFHYYDKDFNNEADTPDNFQSRRPNTSFCFLDIRSPGLGDTAMYLCATSRDRAGNTIYFGEGSWLTVV.

This clonotype was seen a handful of times. The chain uses TRBV27 and TRBJ2-7; 9 bases map to TRBD1. Losses at the gene ends were 5 bases for V and 4 bases for J; bases not matched to a gene: 15. The CDR3 runs 17 residues. The germline V gene encodes CDR1 MNHEY and CDR2 SMNVEV (reference sequence). The CDR3 coding sequence is TGTGCCAGCAGTATACATTCGACCGGGACAGGGCCGTACGAGCAGTACTTC. It encodes CASSIHSTGTGPYEQYF.

This clonotype was seen more than once but under ten times. The chain is built from TRBV11-2 and TRBJ2-5; D unresolved. The germline V and J ends were trimmed by 5 bases and 2 bases, with 9 bases remaining between them. Germline loops: CDR1 SGHAT, CDR2 FQNNGV. This CDR3 region has 13 residues. CDR3 amino acids: CASSPLRQETQYF. CDR3 coding DNA: TGTGCCAGCAGCCCTCTTAGACAAGAGACCCAGTACTTC.

V is TRBV6-2 or TRBV6-3 and J is TRBJ1-5, with D uncertain. This CDR3 has 15 amino acids. The V and J ends lost 2 bases and 5 bases respectively, with 13 bases between them. Germline V lookup: CDR1 MNHEY, CDR2 SVGEGT. CDR3: CASSYGPPGDQPQHF. The CDR3, as DNA: TGTGCCAGCAGTTACGGGCCCCCTGGGGATCAGCCCCAGCATTTT.

This clonotype was seen at least ten times. This chain uses TRBV29-1 with TRBJ2-5; 15 bases are a match to TRBD2. V lost 3 bases and J lost 5; bases outside the gene matches: 7. Germline V CDR1 and CDR2: SQVTM, ANQGSEA. CDR3 size: 16 residues. In DNA, the CDR3 is TGCAGCGTTGAGGGACTAGCGGGGGGAGTATATGAGACCCAGTACTTC. It is translated as CSVEGLAGGVYETQYF.

This clonotype came up once. The genes are TRBV14 and TRBJ2-2, with no clear D. Per germline, CDR1 SGHDN and CDR2 FVKESK. The CDR3 contains 15 residues. The V gene lost 3 bases and the J gene lost 2 bases, with 10 bases spanning the gap. This CDR3 is CASSQALGNTGELFF. The CDR3 DNA follows: TGTGCCAGCAGCCAGGCTTTGGGAAACACCGGGGAGCTGTTTTTT.